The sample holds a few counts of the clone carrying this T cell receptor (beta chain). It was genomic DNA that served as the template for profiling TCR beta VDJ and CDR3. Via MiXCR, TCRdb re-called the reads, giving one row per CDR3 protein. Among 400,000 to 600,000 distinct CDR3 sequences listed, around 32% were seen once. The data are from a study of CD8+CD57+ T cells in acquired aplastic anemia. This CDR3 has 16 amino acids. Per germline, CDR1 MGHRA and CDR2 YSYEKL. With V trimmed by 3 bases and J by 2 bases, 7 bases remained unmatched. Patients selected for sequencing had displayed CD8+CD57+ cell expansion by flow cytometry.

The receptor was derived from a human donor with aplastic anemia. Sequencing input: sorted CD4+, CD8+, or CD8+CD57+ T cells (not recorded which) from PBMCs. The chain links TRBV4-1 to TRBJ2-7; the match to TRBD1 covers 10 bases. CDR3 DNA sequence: TGCGCCAGCAGCCAGGGGCCGGGACAGGGGACCTACGAGCAGTACTTC. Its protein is CASSQGPGQGTYEQYF.